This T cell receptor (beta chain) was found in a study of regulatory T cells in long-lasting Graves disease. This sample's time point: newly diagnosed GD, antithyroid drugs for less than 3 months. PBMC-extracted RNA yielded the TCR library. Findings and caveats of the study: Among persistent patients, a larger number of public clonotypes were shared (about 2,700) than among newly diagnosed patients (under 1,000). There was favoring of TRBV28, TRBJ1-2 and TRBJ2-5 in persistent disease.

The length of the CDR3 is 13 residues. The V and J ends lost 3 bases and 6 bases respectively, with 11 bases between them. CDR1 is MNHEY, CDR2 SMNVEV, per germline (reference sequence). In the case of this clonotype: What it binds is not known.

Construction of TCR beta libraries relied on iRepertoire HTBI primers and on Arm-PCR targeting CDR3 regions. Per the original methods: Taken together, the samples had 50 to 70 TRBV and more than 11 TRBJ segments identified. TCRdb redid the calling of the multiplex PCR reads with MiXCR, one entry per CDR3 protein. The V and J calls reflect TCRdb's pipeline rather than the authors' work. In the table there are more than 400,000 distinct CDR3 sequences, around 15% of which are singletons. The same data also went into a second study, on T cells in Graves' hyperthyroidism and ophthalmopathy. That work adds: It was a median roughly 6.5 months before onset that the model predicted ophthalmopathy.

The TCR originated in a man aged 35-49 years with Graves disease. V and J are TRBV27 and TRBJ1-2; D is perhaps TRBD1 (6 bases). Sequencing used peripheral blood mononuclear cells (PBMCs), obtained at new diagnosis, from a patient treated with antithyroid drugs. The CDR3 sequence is CASSFMGGDGYTF. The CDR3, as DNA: TGTGCCAGCAGTTTTATGGGGGGCGATGGCTACACCTTC.